The 10 T cell receptor beta chains below were found in one sample sequenced in a study of Tregs in tolerant kidney transplant recipients. Repertoires were generated with immunoSEQ multiplex PCR, while TCRdb's copy carries only in-frame clones and drops some. The table records some 100,000 clones, roughly 92% of them present only once. What was sequenced was CD4+ T cells from blood. These TCRs come from a human donor in good health.

The chain is built from TRBV10-1 and TRBJ2-7; TRBD1 matches at 10 bases. CDR3 length equals 14 residues. Trimming at V came to 5 bases and at J to 5 bases, leaving 6 bases not matched to a gene. Germline CDR1 reads WNHNN; CDR2 reads SYGVQD (reference sequence). CDR3 amino acids: CASSPGTGVHEQYF. The CDR3 DNA reads TGCGCCAGCAGTCCCGGGACAGGGGTCCACGAGCAGTACTTC.

The rearrangement links TRBV7-9 to TRBJ2-3; 7 bases agree with TRBD2. CDR3 size: 15 residues. After removal of 2 bases from V and 4 bases from J, the junction contained 6 bases not matched to a gene. Per the germline V gene, CDR1 is SEHNR and CDR2 is FQNEAQ (reference sequence). CDR3 bases: TGTGCCAGCAGCTTAAAACTCGCGGGGGCAGATACGCAGTATTTT. Its translation is CASSLKLAGADTQYF.

This sequence joins TRBV5-1 and TRBJ2-2; D unresolved. In germline, CDR1 is SGHRS, CDR2 YFSETQ. Trimming left V 4 bases short and J 1 base short, with 8 bases between. This CDR3 comprises 14 residues. The CDR3 loop reads CASSPVVNTGELFF. For the CDR3, the DNA is TGCGCCAGCAGCCCGGTAGTGAACACCGGGGAGCTGTTTTTT.

In this sample, this clone turned up once. The chain has TRBV9 and TRBJ2-1, with 7 bases that match TRBD2. The CDR3 has 14 amino acids. J lost 6 bases, V lost 4 bases, and 7 bases had no gene match. In germline, CDR1 is SGDLS, CDR2 YYNGEE. The CDR3 spells CASSPRLASNEQFF. The CDR3 DNA is TGTGCCAGCAGCCCCCGACTAGCTAGCAATGAGCAGTTCTTC.

The V and J genes are TRBV5-1 and TRBJ1-1, with TRBD1 matching 9 bases. Per germline, CDR1 SGHRS and CDR2 YFSETQ. There are 14 residues in the CDR3. The V gene end was trimmed by 0 bases and the J gene end by 5 bases; junction bases not matched to a gene: 2. This chain's CDR3 is CASSLGDRETEAFF. CDR3 nucleotide sequence: TGCGCCAGCAGCTTGGGGGACAGGGAGACTGAAGCTTTCTTT.

The chain combines TRBV19 with TRBJ2-3; 9 positions match TRBD1. There are 15 residues in the CDR3. V gave up 6 bases and J gave up 4 bases; unmatched junction bases: 8. Germline V lookup: CDR1 LNHDA, CDR2 SQIVND (reference sequence). CDR3 residues: CASSKQGARSDTQYF. CDR3 DNA sequence: TGTGCCAGTAGCAAACAGGGGGCGAGATCAGATACGCAGTATTTT.

This chain uses TRBV7-9 with TRBJ2-7; TRBD1 might be the D (6 bases). CDR3 length: 13 residues. Deletions cut 6 bases from V and 4 bases from J, with 13 bases between. The germline V gene encodes CDR1 SEHNR and CDR2 FQNEAQ (reference sequence). CDR3 sequence reads: CASRLGAFYEQYF. CDR3 bases: TGTGCCAGCAGATTGGGGGCATTTTACGAGCAGTACTTC. Combining the CDR3 with reference TRBV7-9 and TRBJ2-7 gives the whole variable domain DTGVSQNPRHKITKRGQNVTFRCDPISEHNRLYWYRQTLGQGPEFLTYFQNEAQLEKSRLLSDRFSAERPKGSFSTLEIQRTEQGDSAMYLCASRLGAFYEQYFGPGTRLTVT.

The rearrangement links TRBV10-1 to TRBJ2-3; maybe TRBD2 (5 bases). Trimming left V 1 base short and J 3 bases short, with 14 bases between. CDR1 is WNHNN and CDR2 is SYGVQD in the germline V gene (reference sequence). The CDR3 sequence is 16 residues long. CDR3 sequence reads: CASSELAGGYTDTQYF. CDR3 coding DNA: TGCGCCAGCAGTGAGTTGGCGGGTGGCTATACAGATACGCAGTATTTT.

Here the CDR3 DNA reads TGTGCCTGGGGGAGGGGTGGCGGATATAACTATGGCTACACCTTC. Translation gives CAWGRGGGYNYGYTF. The chain carries TRBV30 and TRBJ1-2; D might be TRBD1 (5 bases). CDR1 is GTSNPN and CDR2 is SVGIG in the germline V gene (reference sequence). V was clipped by 5 bases and J by 1 base, with 17 bases between them. The CDR3 consists of 15 residues.

The chain carries TRBV5-1 and TRBJ2-6, with D hard to call. V was pared by 4 bases and J by 4 bases, with 9 bases between. The germline CDR1 and CDR2 sequences are SGHRS and YFSETQ. The CDR3 length is 14 residues. CDR3 region: CASSGSEGANVLTF. The CDR3, as DNA: TGCGCCAGCAGCGGCTCGGAGGGGGCCAACGTCCTGACTTTC.